The 20 T cell receptor beta chains below all came from one sample that was sequenced in a study of control samples from healthy donors and cancer patients. The protocol was immunoSEQ multiplex PCR, while the TCRdb copy is restricted to in-frame clones and leaves out a portion. Of about 130,000 clones listed, roughly 87% are singletons. Sequenced sample: blood. The receptor set was obtained from a man younger than 35 in good health.

This sequence joins TRBV7-9 and TRBJ1-2; unclear D gene. Germline CDR1 reads SEHNR; CDR2 reads FQNEAQ (reference sequence). There are 15 residues in the CDR3. Deletions cut 1 base from V and 2 bases from J, with 11 bases between. This CDR3 is CASSLGGVPNYGYTF. In DNA, the CDR3 is TGTGCCAGCAGCTTAGGGGGAGTCCCCAACTATGGCTACACCTTC.

This chain links TRBV9 with TRBJ1-1, with TRBD1 matching over 8 bases. Per the germline V gene, CDR1 is SGDLS and CDR2 is YYNGEE. This CDR3 comprises 14 residues. With V trimmed by 4 bases and J by 5 bases, 7 bases remained unmatched. In DNA form, the CDR3 reads TGTGCCAGCAGCTCCATTACAGGGGGTACTGAAGCTTTCTTT. Translated: CASSSITGGTEAFF. Complete variable domain (other parts from reference TRBV9 and TRBJ1-1): DSGVTQTPKHLITATGQRVTLRCSPRSGDLSVYWYQQSLDQGLQFLIQYYNGEERAKGNILERFSAQQFPDLHSELNLSSLELGDSALYFCASSSITGGTEAFFGQGTRLTVV.

V gene TRBV7-3 combines with J gene TRBJ2-7; a possible D gene is TRBD2 (6 bases). Trimming removed 2 bases at V and 0 bases at J, with 11 bases between. The CDR3 covers 15 residues. Germline-derived CDR1 and CDR2 are SGHTA and FQGTGA. The CDR3: CASSLASGSSYEQYF. Written as DNA, the CDR3 is TGTGCCAGCAGCTTAGCTTCCGGGAGCTCCTACGAGCAGTACTTC.

The chain recombines TRBV19 with TRBJ1-4; possible D gene TRBD1, 6 bases. This CDR3 comprises 15 residues. The germline V gene has CDR1 LNHDA and CDR2 SQIVND (reference sequence). V lost 7 bases to trimming and J lost 5 bases, with 17 bases between them. The CDR3: CASTLRRDINEKLFF. The CDR3 region has the DNA TGTGCCAGTACCCTTCGTCGGGACATCAATGAAAAACTGTTTTTT.

In this sample, this clone turned up once. The rearrangement uses TRBV6-5 and TRBJ1-5; D possibly corresponds to TRBD1 (6 bases). V lost 11 bases, J lost 10 bases, and 15 bases lay in between. Germline V gene data show CDR1 as MNHEY and CDR2 as SVGAGI. The CDR3 sequence is 11 residues long. The CDR3 DNA reads as TGTGCCGGGGGGGGAGGGACACCCCAGCATTTT. Protein product: CAGGGGTPQHF.

The chain has TRBV28 and TRBJ2-1; 8 nucleotides align to TRBD1. CDR3 length equals 15 residues. Germline CDR1 and CDR2: MDHEN and SYDVKM. With 6 bases clipped from V and 1 base from J, the junction kept 5 bases outside the gene matches. For the CDR3, the DNA is TGTGCCAGCAGCGACAGGGGTAATTCCTACAATGAGCAGTTCTTC. Protein: CASSDRGNSYNEQFF.

J is TRBJ2-3 and V is TRBV19; the match to TRBD2 covers 10 bases. The CDR3 loop spans 16 amino acids. Germline V gives CDR1 LNHDA, CDR2 SQIVND (reference sequence). After removal of 6 bases from V and 4 bases from J, the junction contained 10 bases not matched to a gene. CDR3 amino acids: CASRASGSSLADTQYF. CDR3 coding DNA: TGTGCCAGTAGGGCTAGCGGGAGTAGTCTTGCAGATACGCAGTATTTT.

The rearrangement links TRBV7-9 to TRBJ2-1; a weak D match, TRBD1 (6 bases). CDR3 length equals 15 residues. V was shortened by 6 bases and J by 0 bases, with 12 bases between the two germline ends. Germline values: CDR1 SEHNR, CDR2 FQNEAQ (reference sequence). As DNA, the CDR3 is TGTGCCAGCAGTTTGTACAGGGACTCCTACAATGAGCAGTTCTTC. Amino acid sequence: CASSLYRDSYNEQFF.

The gene calls are TRBV6-5 and TRBJ2-2; 8 nucleotides agree with TRBD1. V gave up 5 bases and J gave up 7 bases; unmatched junction bases: 9. The germline gives CDR1 MNHEY, CDR2 SVGAGI. This CDR3 comprises 15 residues. The CDR3 loop is CASSRTGGLGGELFF. For the CDR3, the DNA is TGTGCCAGCAGTCGAACAGGGGGATTAGGCGGGGAGCTGTTTTTT.

The CDR3 spells CASNYNSGLPYEQYF. CDR3 DNA: TGCGCCAGCAACTACAACTCAGGGCTACCCTACGAGCAGTACTTC. The chain joins TRBV23-1 to TRBJ2-7; possibly TRBD1 for D (5 bases). TRBV23-1 is an ORF, with its function uncertain. CDR3 length: 15 residues. The V end lost 7 bases, the J end lost 2 bases, and 18 bases lay between the germline ends.

V is TRBV30 and J is TRBJ1-1; D possibly corresponds to TRBD1 (5 bases). V dropped 7 bases and J dropped 3 bases, with 15 bases sitting between them. The CDR3 contains 13 residues. CDR1 and CDR2 from the germline V gene are GTSNPN and SVGIG (reference sequence). This CDR3 reads CALASGRDTEAFF. DNA for the CDR3: TGTGCCTTGGCCTCAGGGAGGGACACTGAAGCTTTCTTT. Using reference TRBV30 and TRBJ1-1 for the parts outside the CDR3, the full variable domain is SQTIHQWPATLVQPVGSPLSLECTVEGTSNPNLYWYRQAAGRGLQLLFYSVGIGQISSEVPQNLSASRPQDRQFILSSKKLLLSDSGFYLCALASGRDTEAFFGQGTRLTVV.

V and J are TRBV29-1 and TRBJ1-1; possibly TRBD1 for D (5 bases). The V end was cut by 7 bases, the J end by 3 bases, with 12 bases between. This CDR3 spans 12 amino acids. Germline lookup yields CDR1 SQVTM and CDR2 ANQGSEA. CDR3 sequence (DNA): TGCAGCGCCTGGGGAGGGGACACTGAAGCTTTCTTT. It specifies CSAWGGDTEAFF.

V and J are TRBV27 and TRBJ2-1; TRBD2 agrees at 11 bases. This CDR3 region has 15 residues. Germline V gene data show CDR1 as MNHEY and CDR2 as SMNVEV (reference sequence). The V segment lost 6 bases and the J segment 5 bases; nucleotides outside the gene matches: 6. The CDR3 loop reads CASRSGTSGHNEQFF. Here the CDR3 DNA reads TGTGCCAGCAGATCAGGGACTAGCGGCCACAATGAGCAGTTCTTC.

This clone showed up just once. CDR3 nucleotides: TGTGCCAGCAGCAATATGGGACAGGGGAAGAACACTGAAGCTTTCTTT. The encoded protein is CASSNMGQGKNTEAFF. This chain uses TRBV11-2 with TRBJ1-1; 10 positions match TRBD1. The trim removed 5 bases at V and 1 base at J, leaving 7 bases unmatched. From germline, CDR1 is SGHAT and CDR2 FQNNGV. The CDR3 sequence is 16 residues long.

This rearrangement joins TRBV12-2 to TRBJ2-1. TRBV12-2 is a recognized pseudogene. This CDR3 has 18 residues. The CDR3 spells CASRSSCGSKDPYNEQFF. As DNA, the CDR3 is TGTGCAAGTCGCTCCTCGTGTGGTTCCAAGGATCCCTACAATGAGCAGTTCTTC.

This clone was recorded a few times. J is TRBJ2-1 and V is TRBV7-8, with 8 bases fitting TRBD2. In germline, CDR1 is SGHVS, CDR2 FQNEAQ. The CDR3 contains 14 residues. After removal of 3 bases from V and 8 bases from J, the junction contained 6 bases not matched to a gene. CDR3 DNA: TGTGCCAGCAGCTTGGGGGAAGCGGGAGATGAGCAGTTCTTC. This encodes CASSLGEAGDEQFF.

The rearrangement links TRBV7-2 to TRBJ2-5; D gene ambiguous. CDR1 is SGHTA, CDR2 FQGNSA, per germline. This CDR3 is 15 amino acids long. With 2 bases removed from V and 4 bases from J, the gap between germline ends came to 14 bases. CDR3 amino acids: CASSLYQGLGETQYF. CDR3 DNA sequence: TGTGCCAGCAGCTTATATCAAGGCCTCGGAGAGACCCAGTACTTC.

The table lists this clone with a few counts. The gene calls are TRBV5-4 and TRBJ2-7; 7 bases match TRBD2. The CDR3 contains 14 residues. V lost 0 bases, J lost 6 bases, and 6 bases stayed unmatched. CDR1 is SGHNT and CDR2 is YYREEE in the germline V gene (reference sequence). The CDR3 protein is CASSLAGRRSEQYF. CDR3 bases: TGTGCCAGCAGCTTGGCCGGGAGGCGCTCCGAGCAGTACTTC.

In nucleotides, the CDR3 is TGTGCCTGGGGGGACTGGATGAGCGGGAAGAACACCGGGGAGCTGTTTTTT. Translated: CAWGDWMSGKNTGELFF. The V gene is TRBV30, the J gene TRBJ2-2; TRBD2 matches 7 bases. The germline V gene encodes CDR1 GTSNPN and CDR2 SVGIG (reference sequence). CDR3 length: 17 amino acids. V lost 5 bases and J lost 1; bases outside the gene matches: 13.

The chain carries TRBV2 and TRBJ1-1, with unresolved D. This CDR3 comprises 11 residues. Germline values: CDR1 SNHLY, CDR2 FYNNEI. Trimming cost V 2 bases and J 6 bases, with 4 bases left between them. For the CDR3, the DNA is TGTGCCAGCAGTGAATATTCTGAAGCTTTCTTT. Its translation: CASSEYSEAFF.